The T cell receptor beta chain under discussion was sequenced for a study of regulatory T cells in long-lasting Graves disease. This clonotype was picked up many times. Trimming at V came to 5 bases and at J to 8 bases, leaving 7 bases not matched to a gene. Germline V gene sequence: CDR1 SNHLY, CDR2 FYNNEI. This CDR3 region has 14 residues. Time point of the sample: newly diagnosed GD, antithyroid drugs for less than 3 months. The TCR library was prepared using RNA isolated from PBMCs. According to the study, TCR beta libraries were built with iRepertoire HTBI primers and CDR3-region Arm-PCR. One entry per CDR3 protein results from TCRdb running MiXCR on the multiplex PCR reads. The table has about 220,000 distinct CDR3 sequences, less than 20% seen once. These records were also assigned to another study, of T cells in Graves' hyperthyroidism and ophthalmopathy.

The receptor comes from a woman aged 25 to 39 with Graves disease. The V and J genes are TRBV2 and TRBJ1-4; 8 bases line up with TRBD1. The sample in question was peripheral blood mononuclear cells (PBMCs), obtained at new diagnosis, from a patient treated with antithyroid drugs. The CDR3 coding sequence is TGTGCCAGCAGTAACCCCAGGGGGCGGGAAAAACTGTTTTTT. Residues: CASSNPRGREKLFF.